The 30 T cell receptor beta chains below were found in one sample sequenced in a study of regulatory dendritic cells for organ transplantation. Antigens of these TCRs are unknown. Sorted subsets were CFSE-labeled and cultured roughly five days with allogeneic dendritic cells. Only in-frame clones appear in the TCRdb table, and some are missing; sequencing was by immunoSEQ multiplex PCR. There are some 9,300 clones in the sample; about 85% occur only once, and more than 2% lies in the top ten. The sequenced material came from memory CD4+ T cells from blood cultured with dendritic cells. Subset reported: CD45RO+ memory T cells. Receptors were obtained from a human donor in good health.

CDR3 residues: CASSWGRERGGPLGDTQYF. In DNA form, the CDR3 reads TGTGCCAGCAGCTGGGGAAGGGAGCGGGGGGGACCTCTCGGAGATACGCAGTATTTT. The rearrangement uses TRBV5-4 and TRBJ2-3; TRBD2 matches 10 bases. This CDR3 has 19 amino acids. Germline CDR1 is SGHNT and CDR2 is YYREEE (reference sequence). The V segment lost 3 bases and the J segment 5 bases; nucleotides outside the gene matches: 18.

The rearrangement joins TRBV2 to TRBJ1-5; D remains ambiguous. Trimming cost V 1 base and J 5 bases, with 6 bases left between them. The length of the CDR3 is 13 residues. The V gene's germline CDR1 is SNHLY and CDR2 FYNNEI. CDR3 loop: CASSEVGDQPQHF. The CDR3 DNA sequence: TGTGCCAGCAGTGAAGTTGGGGATCAGCCCCAGCATTTT.

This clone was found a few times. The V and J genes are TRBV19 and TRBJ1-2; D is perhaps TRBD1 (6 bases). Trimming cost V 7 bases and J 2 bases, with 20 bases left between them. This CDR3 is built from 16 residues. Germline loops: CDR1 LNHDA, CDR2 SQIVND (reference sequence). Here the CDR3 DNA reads TGTGCCAGTACCTTCTCAGTGGGGGCTCCAAACTATGGCTACACCTTC. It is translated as CASTFSVGAPNYGYTF.

The chain's CDR3 is CASSQVWQGQPQHF. CDR3 DNA sequence: TGCGCCAGCAGCCAAGTTTGGCAGGGGCAGCCCCAGCATTTT. The chain employs TRBV4-3 and TRBJ1-5, with D possibly matching TRBD1 (6 bases). Germline V gene sequence: CDR1 LGHNA, CDR2 YSLEER. The CDR3 totals 14 residues. The V end lost 1 base, the J end lost 7 bases, and 11 bases lay between the germline ends.

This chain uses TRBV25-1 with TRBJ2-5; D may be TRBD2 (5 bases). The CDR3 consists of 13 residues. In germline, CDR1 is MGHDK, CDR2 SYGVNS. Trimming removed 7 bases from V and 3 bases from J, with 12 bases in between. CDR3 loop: CASISVKEETQYF. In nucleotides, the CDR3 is TGTGCCAGCATTAGCGTGAAAGAAGAGACCCAGTACTTC.

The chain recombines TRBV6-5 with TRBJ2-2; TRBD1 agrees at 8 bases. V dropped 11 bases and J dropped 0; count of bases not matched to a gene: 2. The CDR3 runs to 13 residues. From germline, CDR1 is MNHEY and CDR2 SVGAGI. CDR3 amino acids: CAAGGPNTGELFF. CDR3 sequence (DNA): TGTGCCGCAGGGGGCCCGAACACCGGGGAGCTGTTTTTT.

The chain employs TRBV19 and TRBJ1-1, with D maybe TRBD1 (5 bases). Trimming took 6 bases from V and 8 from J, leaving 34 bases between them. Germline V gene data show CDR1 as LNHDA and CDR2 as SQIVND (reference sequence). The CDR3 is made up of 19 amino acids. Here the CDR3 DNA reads TGTGCCAGTAGAACCTACCCCCCCCCGACGGGGCAACCTCCCAACGAAGCTTTCTTT. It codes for CASRTYPPPTGQPPNEAFF.

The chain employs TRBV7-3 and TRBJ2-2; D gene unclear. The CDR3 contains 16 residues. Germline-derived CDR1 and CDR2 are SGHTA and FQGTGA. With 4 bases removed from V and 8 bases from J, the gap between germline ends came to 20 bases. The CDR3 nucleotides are TGTGCCAGCAGCTCCACCCAGGCTTGGGCCGGGGGGGAGCTGTTTTTT. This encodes CASSSTQAWAGGELFF.

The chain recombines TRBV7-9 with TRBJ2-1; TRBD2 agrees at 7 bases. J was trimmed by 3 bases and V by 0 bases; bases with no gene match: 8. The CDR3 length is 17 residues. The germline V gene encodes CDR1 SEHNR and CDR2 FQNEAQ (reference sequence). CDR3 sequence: CASSLAVGGGNYNEQFF. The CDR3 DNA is TGTGCCAGCAGCTTAGCGGTCGGCGGGGGAAACTACAATGAGCAGTTCTTC.

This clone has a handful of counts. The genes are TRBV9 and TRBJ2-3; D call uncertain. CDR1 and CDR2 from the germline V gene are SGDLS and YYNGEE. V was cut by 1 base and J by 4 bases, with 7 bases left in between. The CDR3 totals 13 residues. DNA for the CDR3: TGTGCCAGCAGCGTAACGGGTGCAGATACGCAGTATTTT. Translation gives CASSVTGADTQYF.

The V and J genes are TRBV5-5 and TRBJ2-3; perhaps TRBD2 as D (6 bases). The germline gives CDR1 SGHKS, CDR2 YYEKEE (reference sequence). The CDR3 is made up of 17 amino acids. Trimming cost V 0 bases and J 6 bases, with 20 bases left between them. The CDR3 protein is CASSLGRGSSDSDTQYF. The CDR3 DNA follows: TGTGCCAGCAGCTTGGGCCGGGGGTCTAGCGACAGCGATACGCAGTATTTT.

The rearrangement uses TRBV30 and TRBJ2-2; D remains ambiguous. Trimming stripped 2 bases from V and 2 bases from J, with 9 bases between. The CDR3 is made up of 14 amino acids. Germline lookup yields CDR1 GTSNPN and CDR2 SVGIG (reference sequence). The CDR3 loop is CAWSSLRNTGELFF. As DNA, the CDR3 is TGTGCCTGGAGTAGTCTTAGAAACACCGGGGAGCTGTTTTTT. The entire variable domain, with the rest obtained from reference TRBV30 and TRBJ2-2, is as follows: SQTIHQWPATLVQPVGSPLSLECTVEGTSNPNLYWYRQAAGRGLQLLFYSVGIGQISSEVPQNLSASRPQDRQFILSSKKLLLSDSGFYLCAWSSLRNTGELFFGEGSRLTVL.

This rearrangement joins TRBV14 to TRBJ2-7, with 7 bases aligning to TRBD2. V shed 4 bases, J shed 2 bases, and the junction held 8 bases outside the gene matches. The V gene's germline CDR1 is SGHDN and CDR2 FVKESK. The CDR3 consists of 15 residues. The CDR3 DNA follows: TGTGCCAGCAGCCCGCTGGGAGCGGGAACCTACGAGCAGTACTTC. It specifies CASSPLGAGTYEQYF. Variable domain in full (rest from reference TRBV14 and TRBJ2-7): EAGVTQFPSHSVIEKGQTVTLRCDPISGHDNLYWYRRVMGKEIKFLLHFVKESKQDESGMPNNRFLAERTGGTYSTLKVQPAELEDSGVYFCASSPLGAGTYEQYFGPGTRLTVT.

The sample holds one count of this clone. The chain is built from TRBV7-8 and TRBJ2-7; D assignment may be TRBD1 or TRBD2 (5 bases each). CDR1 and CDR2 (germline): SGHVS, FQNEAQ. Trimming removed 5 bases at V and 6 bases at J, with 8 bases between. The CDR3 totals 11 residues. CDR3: CASSTGAEQYF. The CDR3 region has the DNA TGTGCCAGCAGCACCGGGGCCGAGCAGTACTTC.

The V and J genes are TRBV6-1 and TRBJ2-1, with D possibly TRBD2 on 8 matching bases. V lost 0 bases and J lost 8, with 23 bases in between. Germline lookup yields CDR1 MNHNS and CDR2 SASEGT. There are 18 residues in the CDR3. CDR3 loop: CASSEASLAALGGDEQFF. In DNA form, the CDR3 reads TGTGCCAGCAGTGAAGCTTCACTAGCGGCTTTAGGGGGCGATGAGCAGTTCTTC.

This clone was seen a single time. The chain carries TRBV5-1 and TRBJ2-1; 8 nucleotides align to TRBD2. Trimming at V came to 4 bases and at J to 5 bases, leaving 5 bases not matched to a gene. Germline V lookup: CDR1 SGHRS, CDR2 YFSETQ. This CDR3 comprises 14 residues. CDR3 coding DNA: TGCGCCAGCAGCACTAAGCGGGAGAACAATGAGCAGTTCTTC. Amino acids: CASSTKRENNEQFF. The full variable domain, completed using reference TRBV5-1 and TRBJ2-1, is KAGVTQTPRYLIKTRGQQVTLSCSPISGHRSVSWYQQTPGQGLQFLFEYFSETQRNKGNFPGRFSGRQFSNSRSEMNVSTLELGDSALYLCASSTKRENNEQFFGPGTRLTVL.

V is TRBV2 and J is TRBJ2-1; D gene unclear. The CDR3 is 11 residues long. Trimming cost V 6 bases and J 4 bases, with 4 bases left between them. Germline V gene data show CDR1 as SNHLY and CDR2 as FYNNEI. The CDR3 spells CASSPYNEQFF. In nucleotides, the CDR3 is TGTGCCAGCAGCCCATACAATGAGCAGTTCTTC.

This CDR3 reads CASSLGTHNEQFF. In DNA, the CDR3 is TGTGCCAGCAGCTTGGGGACCCACAATGAGCAGTTCTTC. The chain couples TRBV7-3 to TRBJ2-1, with D perhaps assigned TRBD1 or TRBD2 (5 bases each). This CDR3 has 13 residues. V dropped 3 bases and J dropped 5 bases, with 8 bases sitting between them. Germline V gene data show CDR1 as SGHTA and CDR2 as FQGTGA.

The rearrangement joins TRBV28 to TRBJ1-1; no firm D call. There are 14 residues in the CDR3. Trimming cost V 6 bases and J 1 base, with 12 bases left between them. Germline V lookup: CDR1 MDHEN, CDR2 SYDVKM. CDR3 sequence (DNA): TGTGCCAGCAGATCCACTCTGAGGAACACTGAAGCTTTCTTT. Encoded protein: CASRSTLRNTEAFF.

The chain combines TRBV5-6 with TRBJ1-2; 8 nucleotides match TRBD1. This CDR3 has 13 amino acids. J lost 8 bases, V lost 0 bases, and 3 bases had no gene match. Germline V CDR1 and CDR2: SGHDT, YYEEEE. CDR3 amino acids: CASSLEDRAGYTF. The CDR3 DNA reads TGTGCCAGCAGCTTGGAGGACAGGGCGGGCTACACCTTC. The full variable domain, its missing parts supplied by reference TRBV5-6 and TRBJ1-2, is DAGVTQSPTHLIKTRGQQVTLRCSPKSGHDTVSWYQQALGQGPQFIFQYYEEEERQRGNFPDRFSGHQFPNYSSELNVNALLLGDSALYLCASSLEDRAGYTFGSGTRLTVV.

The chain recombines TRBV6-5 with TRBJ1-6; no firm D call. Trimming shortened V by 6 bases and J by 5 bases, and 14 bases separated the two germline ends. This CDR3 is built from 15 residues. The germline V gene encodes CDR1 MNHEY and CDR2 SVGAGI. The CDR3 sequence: CASSRRVEDNSPLHF. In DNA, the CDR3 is TGTGCCAGCAGCCGAAGGGTCGAAGATAATTCACCCCTCCACTTT.

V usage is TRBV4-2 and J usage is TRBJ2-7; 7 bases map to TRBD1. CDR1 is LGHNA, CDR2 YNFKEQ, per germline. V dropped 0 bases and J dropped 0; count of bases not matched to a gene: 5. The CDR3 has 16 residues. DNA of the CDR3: TGTGCCAGCAGCCAAGAAATAACAGGGGCCTCCTACGAGCAGTACTTC. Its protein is CASSQEITGASYEQYF.

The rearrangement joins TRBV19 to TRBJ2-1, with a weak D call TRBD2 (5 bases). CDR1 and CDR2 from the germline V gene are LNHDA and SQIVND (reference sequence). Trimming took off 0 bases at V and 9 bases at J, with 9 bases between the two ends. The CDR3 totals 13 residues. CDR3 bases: TGTGCCAGTAGTATAGAAGGACGGGGTGAGCAGTTCTTC. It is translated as CASSIEGRGEQFF.

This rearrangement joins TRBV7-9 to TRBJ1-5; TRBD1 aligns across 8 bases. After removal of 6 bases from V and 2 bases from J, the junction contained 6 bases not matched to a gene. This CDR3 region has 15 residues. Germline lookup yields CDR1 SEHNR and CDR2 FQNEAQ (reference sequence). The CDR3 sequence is CASSLDRAGNQPQHF. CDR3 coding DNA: TGTGCCAGCAGTCTGGACAGGGCTGGCAATCAGCCCCAGCATTTT.

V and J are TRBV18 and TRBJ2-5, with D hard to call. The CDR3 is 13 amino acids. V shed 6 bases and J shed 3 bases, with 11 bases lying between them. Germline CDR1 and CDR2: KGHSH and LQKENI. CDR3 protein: CASSPTNKETQYF. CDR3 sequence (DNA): TGTGCCAGCTCGCCAACCAATAAAGAGACCCAGTACTTC.

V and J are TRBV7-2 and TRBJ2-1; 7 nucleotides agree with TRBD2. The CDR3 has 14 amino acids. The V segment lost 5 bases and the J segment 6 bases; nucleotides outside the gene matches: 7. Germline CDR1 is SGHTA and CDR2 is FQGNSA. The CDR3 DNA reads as TGTGCCAGCAGCCGAGGTGGCGGGGGCAATGAGCAGTTCTTC. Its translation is CASSRGGGGNEQFF.

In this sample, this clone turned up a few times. CDR3 DNA sequence: TGTGCCAGCAGCTACAGGGGGCCCGACGAGCAGTACTTC. This encodes CASSYRGPDEQYF. V usage is TRBV7-2 and J usage is TRBJ2-7, with 9 bases that match TRBD1. Germline V gives CDR1 SGHTA, CDR2 FQGNSA. The ends lost 4 bases at V and 5 bases at J; junction bases unmatched: 3. This CDR3 spans 13 amino acids.

The CDR3 protein is CASSLTGLFTDTQYF. CDR3 nucleotides: TGTGCCAGCAGCCTTACGGGACTCTTCACAGATACGCAGTATTTT. The V call is TRBV7-2, the J call TRBJ2-3, with D maybe TRBD2 (6 bases). V was cut by 5 bases and J by 2 bases, with 14 bases left in between. The CDR3 totals 15 residues. Looked up from germline, CDR1 is SGHTA and CDR2 is FQGNSA.

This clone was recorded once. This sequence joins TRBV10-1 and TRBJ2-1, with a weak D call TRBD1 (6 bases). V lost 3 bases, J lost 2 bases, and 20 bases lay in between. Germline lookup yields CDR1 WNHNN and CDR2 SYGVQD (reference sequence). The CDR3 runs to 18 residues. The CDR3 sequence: CASSETTRRTATYNEQFF. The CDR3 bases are TGCGCCAGCAGTGAAACGACTCGGCGGACAGCGACCTACAATGAGCAGTTCTTC.

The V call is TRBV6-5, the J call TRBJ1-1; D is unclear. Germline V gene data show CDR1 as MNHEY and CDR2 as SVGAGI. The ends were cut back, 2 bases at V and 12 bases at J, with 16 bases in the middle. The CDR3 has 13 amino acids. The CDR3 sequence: CASSYQDGRTSFF. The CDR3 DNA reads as TGTGCCAGCAGTTACCAGGACGGACGCACGTCTTTCTTT.